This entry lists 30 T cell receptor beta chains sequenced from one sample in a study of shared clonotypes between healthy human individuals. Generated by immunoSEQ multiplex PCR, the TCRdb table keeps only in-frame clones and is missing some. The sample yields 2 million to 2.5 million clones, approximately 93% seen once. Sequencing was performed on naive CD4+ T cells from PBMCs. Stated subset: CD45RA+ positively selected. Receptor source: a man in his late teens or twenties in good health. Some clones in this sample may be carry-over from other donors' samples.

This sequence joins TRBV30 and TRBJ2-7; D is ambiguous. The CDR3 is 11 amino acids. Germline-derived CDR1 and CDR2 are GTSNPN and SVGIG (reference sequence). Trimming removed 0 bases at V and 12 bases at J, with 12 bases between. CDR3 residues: CAWSVTPQRYF. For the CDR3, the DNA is TGTGCCTGGAGTGTAACCCCCCAGCGGTACTTC.

In DNA, the CDR3 is TGTGCCAGCAGCCGGACAGGCCACAATCAGCCCCAGCATTTT. It specifies CASSRTGHNQPQHF. The chain is built from TRBV9 and TRBJ1-5; the match to TRBD1 covers 7 bases. CDR3 length equals 14 residues. Germline CDR1 and CDR2: SGDLS and YYNGEE. V was pared by 4 bases and J by 3 bases, with 4 bases of the junction left unmatched.

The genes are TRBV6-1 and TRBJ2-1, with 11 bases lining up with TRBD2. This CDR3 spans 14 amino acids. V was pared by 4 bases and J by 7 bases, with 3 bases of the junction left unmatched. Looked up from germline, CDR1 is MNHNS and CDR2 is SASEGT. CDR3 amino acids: CASSVGLADNEQFF. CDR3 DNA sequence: TGTGCCAGCAGTGTGGGACTAGCGGATAATGAGCAGTTCTTC.

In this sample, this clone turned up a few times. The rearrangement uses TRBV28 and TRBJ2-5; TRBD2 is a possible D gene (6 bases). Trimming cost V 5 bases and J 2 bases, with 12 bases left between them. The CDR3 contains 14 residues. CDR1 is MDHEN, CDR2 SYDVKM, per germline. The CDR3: CASSVSGAQETQYF. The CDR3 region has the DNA TGTGCCAGCAGTGTTAGCGGAGCTCAAGAGACCCAGTACTTC.

CDR3 sequence reads: CSVPLGAARDTQYF. CDR3 sequence (DNA): TGCAGCGTCCCTCTGGGGGCAGCACGAGATACGCAGTATTTT. The chain joins TRBV29-1 to TRBJ2-3; possibly TRBD1 for D (6 bases). The germline CDR1 and CDR2 sequences are SQVTM and ANQGSEA. V was clipped by 6 bases and J by 5 bases, with 18 bases between them. The CDR3 spans 14 residues.

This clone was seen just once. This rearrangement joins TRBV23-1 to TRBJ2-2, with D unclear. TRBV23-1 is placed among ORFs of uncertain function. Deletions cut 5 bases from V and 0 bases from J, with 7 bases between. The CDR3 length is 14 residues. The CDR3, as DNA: TGCGCCAGCAGTTCAGTGTCGAACACCGGGGAGCTGTTTTTT. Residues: CASSSVSNTGELFF.

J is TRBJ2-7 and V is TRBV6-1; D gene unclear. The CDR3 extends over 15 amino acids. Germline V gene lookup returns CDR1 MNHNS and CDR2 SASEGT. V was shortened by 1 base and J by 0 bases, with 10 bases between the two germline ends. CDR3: CASSEVVGTSYEQYF. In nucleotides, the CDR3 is TGTGCCAGCAGTGAAGTAGTGGGAACCTCCTACGAGCAGTACTTC.

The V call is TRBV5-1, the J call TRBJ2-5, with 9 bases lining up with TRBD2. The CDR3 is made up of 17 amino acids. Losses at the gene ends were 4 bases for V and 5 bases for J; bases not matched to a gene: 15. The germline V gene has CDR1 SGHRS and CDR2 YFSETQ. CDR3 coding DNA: TGCGCCAGCAGCCTTAGGGGGACTAGCAGGCACAGCGAGACCCAGTACTTC. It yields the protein CASSLRGTSRHSETQYF.

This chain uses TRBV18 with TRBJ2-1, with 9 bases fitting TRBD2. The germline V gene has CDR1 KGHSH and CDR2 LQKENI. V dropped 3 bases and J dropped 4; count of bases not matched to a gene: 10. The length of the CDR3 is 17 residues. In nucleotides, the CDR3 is TGTGCCAGCTCACCCGCGGGGCGGGAGGGCCTATACAATGAGCAGTTCTTC. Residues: CASSPAGREGLYNEQFF.

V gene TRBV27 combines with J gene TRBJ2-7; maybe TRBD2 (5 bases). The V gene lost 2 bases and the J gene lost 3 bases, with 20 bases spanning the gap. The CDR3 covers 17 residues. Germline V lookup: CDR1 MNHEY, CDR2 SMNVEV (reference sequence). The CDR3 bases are TGTGCCAGCAGTTTAGTAGGTGGCGGAGGATCCCACTACGAGCAGTACTTC. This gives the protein CASSLVGGGGSHYEQYF.

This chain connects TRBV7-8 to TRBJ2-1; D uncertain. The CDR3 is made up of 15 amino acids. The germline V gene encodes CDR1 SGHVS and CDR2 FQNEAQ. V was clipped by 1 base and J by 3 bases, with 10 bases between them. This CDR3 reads CASSLEEYDYNEQFF. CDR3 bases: TGTGCCAGCAGCTTAGAGGAGTACGACTACAATGAGCAGTTCTTC.

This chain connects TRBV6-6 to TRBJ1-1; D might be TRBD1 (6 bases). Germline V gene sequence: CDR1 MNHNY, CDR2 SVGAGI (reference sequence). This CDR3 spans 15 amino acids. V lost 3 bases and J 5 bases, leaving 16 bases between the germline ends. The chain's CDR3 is CASSYSRTQGTEAFF. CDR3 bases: TGTGCCAGCAGTTATAGTAGGACTCAGGGGACTGAAGCTTTCTTT.

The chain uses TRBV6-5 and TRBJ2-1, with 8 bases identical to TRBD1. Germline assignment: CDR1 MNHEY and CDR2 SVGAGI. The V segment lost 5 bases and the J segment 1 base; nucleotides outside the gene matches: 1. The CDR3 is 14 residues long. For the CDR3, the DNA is TGTGCCAGCAGTAGACAGGGGTCCTACAATGAGCAGTTCTTC. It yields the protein CASSRQGSYNEQFF.

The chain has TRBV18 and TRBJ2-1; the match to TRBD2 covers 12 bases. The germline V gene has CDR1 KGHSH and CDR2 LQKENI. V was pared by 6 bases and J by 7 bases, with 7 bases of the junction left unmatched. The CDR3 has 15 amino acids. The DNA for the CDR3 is TGTGCCAGCTCGACTAGCGGGAGTATAGGGAATGAGCAGTTCTTC. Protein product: CASSTSGSIGNEQFF.

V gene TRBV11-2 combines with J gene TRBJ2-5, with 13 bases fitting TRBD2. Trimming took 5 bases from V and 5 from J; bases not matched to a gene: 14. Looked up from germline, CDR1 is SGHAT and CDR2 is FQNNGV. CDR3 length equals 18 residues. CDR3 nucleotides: TGTGCCAGCAGCGATACACAACTAGCGGGAGGGCTCGGTGAGACCCAGTACTTC. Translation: CASSDTQLAGGLGETQYF.

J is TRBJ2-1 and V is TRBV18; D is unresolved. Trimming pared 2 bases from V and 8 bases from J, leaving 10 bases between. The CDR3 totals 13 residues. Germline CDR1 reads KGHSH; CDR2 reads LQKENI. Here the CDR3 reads CASSPNGGDEQFF. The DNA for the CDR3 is TGTGCCAGCTCACCAAACGGCGGCGATGAGCAGTTCTTC.

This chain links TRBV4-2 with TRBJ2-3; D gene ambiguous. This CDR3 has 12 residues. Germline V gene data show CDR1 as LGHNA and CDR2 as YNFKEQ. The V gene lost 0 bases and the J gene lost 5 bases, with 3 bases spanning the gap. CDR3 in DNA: TGTGCCAGCAGCCAAGACTTAGATACGCAGTATTTT. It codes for CASSQDLDTQYF.

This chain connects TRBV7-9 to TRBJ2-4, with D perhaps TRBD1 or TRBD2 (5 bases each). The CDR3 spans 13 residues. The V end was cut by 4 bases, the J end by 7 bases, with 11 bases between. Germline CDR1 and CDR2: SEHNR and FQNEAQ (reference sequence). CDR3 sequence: CASSSGTLNIQYF. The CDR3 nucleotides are TGTGCCAGCAGCTCCGGGACCCTCAACATTCAGTACTTC. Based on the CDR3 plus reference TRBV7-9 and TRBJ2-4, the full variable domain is DTGVSQNPRHKITKRGQNVTFRCDPISEHNRLYWYRQTLGQGPEFLTYFQNEAQLEKSRLLSDRFSAERPKGSFSTLEIQRTEQGDSAMYLCASSSGTLNIQYFGAGTRLSVL.

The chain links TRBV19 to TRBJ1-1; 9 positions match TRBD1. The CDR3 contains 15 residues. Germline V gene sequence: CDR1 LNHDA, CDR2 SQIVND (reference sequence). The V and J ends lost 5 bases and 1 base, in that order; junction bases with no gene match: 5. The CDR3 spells CASSWGDRANTEAFF. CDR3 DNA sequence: TGTGCCAGTAGTTGGGGGGACAGGGCGAACACTGAAGCTTTCTTT.

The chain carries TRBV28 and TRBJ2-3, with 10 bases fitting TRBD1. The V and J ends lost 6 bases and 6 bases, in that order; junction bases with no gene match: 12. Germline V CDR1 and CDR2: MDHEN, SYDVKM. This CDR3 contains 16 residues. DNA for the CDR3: TGTGCCAGCAGCCCCGTAGGGACAGGGGCCCGCGATACGCAGTATTTT. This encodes CASSPVGTGARDTQYF.

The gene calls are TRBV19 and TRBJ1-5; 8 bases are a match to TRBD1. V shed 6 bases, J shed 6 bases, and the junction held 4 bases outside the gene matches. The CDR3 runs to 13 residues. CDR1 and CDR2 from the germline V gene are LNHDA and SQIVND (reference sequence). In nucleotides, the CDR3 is TGTGCCAGTAGGGACAGGGCGGGTCAGCCCCAGCATTTT. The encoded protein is CASRDRAGQPQHF.

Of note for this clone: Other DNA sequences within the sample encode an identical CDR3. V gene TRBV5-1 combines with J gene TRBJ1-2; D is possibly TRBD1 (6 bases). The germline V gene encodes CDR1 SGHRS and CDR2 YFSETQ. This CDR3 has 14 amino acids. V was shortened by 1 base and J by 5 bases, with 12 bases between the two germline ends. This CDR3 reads CASSLSRTEYGYTF. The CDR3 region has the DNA TGCGCCAGCAGCTTGAGTAGGACAGAGTATGGCTACACCTTC.

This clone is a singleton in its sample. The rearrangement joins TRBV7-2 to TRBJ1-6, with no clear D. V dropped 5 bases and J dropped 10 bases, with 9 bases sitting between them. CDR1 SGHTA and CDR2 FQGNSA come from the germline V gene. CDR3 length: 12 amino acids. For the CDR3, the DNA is TGTGCCAGCAGCCTAAGAGGCTCACCCCTCCACTTT. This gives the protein CASSLRGSPLHF.

CDR3 in DNA: TGTGCCAGCAGTTCGGGACAGGTGGACACCGGGGAGCTGTTTTTT. It translates to CASSSGQVDTGELFF. V is TRBV6-5 and J is TRBJ2-2; 8 nucleotides match TRBD1. Germline assignment: CDR1 MNHEY and CDR2 SVGAGI. CDR3 length: 15 amino acids. Trimming at V came to 4 bases and at J to 3 bases, leaving 4 bases not matched to a gene.

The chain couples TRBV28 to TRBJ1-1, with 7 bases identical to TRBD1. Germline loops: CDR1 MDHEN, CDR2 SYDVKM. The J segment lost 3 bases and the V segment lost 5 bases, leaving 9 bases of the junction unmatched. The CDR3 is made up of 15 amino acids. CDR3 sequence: CASSPRQGGHTEAFF. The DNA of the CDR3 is TGTGCCAGCAGTCCCCGACAGGGAGGTCACACTGAAGCTTTCTTT.

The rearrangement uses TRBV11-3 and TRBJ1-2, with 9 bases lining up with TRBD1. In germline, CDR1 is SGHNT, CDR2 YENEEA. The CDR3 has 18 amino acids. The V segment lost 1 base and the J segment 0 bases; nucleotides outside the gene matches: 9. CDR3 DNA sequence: TGTGCCAGCAGCTTAGCAAAGGACAGGGGCCCCCCTAACTATGGCTACACCTTC. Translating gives CASSLAKDRGPPNYGYTF.

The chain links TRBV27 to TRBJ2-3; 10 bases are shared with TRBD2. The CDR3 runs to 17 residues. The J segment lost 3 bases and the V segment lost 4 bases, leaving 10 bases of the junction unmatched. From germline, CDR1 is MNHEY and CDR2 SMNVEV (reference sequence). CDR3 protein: CASSSPGLAGETDTQYF. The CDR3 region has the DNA TGTGCCAGCAGTTCCCCCGGGCTAGCGGGAGAAACAGATACGCAGTATTTT.

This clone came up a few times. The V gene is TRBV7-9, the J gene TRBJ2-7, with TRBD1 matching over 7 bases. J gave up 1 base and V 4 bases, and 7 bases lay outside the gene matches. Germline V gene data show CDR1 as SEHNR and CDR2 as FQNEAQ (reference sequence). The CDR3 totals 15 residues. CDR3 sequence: CASSSWTGRSYEQYF. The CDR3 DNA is TGTGCCAGCAGCTCCTGGACAGGAAGATCCTACGAGCAGTACTTC.

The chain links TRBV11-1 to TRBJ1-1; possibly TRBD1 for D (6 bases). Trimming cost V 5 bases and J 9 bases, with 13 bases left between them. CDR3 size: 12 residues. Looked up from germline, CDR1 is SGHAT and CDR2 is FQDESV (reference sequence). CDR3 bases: TGTGCCAGCAGCCAACCGGGACAAAAAGCTTTCTTT. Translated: CASSQPGQKAFF.

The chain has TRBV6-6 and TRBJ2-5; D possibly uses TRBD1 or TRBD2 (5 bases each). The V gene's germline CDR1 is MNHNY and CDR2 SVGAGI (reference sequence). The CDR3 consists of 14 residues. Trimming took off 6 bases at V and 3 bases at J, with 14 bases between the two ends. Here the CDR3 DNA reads TGTGCCAGCAGACAGTCAGGGACGAAAGAGACCCAGTACTTC. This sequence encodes CASRQSGTKETQYF.